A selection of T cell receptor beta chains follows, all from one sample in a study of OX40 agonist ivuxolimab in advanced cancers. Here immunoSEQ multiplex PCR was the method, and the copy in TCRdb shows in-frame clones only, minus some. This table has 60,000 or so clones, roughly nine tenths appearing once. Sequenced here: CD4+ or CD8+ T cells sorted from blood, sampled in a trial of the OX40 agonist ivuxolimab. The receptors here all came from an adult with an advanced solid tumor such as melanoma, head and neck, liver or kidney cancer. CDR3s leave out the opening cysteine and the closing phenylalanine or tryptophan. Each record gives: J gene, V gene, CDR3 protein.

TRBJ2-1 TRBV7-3 ASSKQGRLNEQF
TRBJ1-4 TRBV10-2 ASSVQSTNEKLF
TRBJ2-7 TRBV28 ASGPSGRSEQY
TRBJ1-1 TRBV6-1 ASSRTRSGGTEAF
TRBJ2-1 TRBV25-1 ASSVNRNNEQF
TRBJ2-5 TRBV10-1 ASSPDRVETQY
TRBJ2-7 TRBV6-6 ASSSTGSSYEQY
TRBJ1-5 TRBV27 ASRRAPGHQPQH
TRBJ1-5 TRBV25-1 ASSREGWNQPQH
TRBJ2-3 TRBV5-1 ASSLPFGTLADTQY
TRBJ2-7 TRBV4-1 ASSHPPSGNYEQY
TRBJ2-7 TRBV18 AGSPLSSGSNEQY
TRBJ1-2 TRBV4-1 ASSQEILGRPHGYT
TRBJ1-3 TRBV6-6 ASSIRTGRNTIY
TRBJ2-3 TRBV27 ASSPYRGSTDTQY
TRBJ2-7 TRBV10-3 AISKDSSDYEQY
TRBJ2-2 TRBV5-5 ASSLVAYYTGELF
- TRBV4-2 ASSQEPTGQGFPYEQY
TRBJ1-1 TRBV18 ASSPQGGAEAF
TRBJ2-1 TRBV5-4 ASSLVGGPYNEQF
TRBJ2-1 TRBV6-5 ASSYPTGVYNEQF
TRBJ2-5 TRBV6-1 ASMVGGRAEETQY
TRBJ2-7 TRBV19 ASSFRTGPRGEQY
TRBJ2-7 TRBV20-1 SVPVHYEQY
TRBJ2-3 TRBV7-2 ASSRVGAWGTDTQY
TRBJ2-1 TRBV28 ASRTGFRADEQF
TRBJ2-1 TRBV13 ASSATSGRGNEQF
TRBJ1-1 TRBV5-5 ASSFRQGVNTEAF
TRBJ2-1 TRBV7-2 ASSLDPQSSYNEQF
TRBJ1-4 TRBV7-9 ASSEGRVNEKLF
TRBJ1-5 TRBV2 ASSPSFQPQH
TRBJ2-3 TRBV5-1 ASSRTSGRLDTQY
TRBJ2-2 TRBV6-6 ASRPSNRELF
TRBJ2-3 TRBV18 ASSPRPSGRTDTQY
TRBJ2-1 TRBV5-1 ASSSGTSGNNEQF
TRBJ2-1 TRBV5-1 ASSLELAGNNEQF
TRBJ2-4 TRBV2 ASSGGGGVNIQY
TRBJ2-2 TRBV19 ASSIWAANTGELF
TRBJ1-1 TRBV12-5 ASALGGDTEAF
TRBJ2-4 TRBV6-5 ASSDRVDIQY
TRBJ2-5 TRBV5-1 ASSPWVGTVQETQY
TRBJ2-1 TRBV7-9 ASSLAGANYNEQF
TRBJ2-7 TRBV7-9 ASSPASGGYYEQY
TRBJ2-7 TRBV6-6 ASVVGTRDYEQY
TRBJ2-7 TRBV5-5 ASSLGQGGSYEQY
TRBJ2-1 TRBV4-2 ASSQDPGTSGYNEQF
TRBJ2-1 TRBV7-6 ASSPWTGGAGGTPYNEQF
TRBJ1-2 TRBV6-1 AISESNSGSANYGYT
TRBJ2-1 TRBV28 ASSLAGGTHNEQF
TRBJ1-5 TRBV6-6 ASSSGQGNNQPQH
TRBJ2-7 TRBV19 ASSTYPDREQQY
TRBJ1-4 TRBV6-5 ASRRGLHEKLF
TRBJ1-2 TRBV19 ASSILGQGNYGYT
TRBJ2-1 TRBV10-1 ASSESLSSGYNEQF